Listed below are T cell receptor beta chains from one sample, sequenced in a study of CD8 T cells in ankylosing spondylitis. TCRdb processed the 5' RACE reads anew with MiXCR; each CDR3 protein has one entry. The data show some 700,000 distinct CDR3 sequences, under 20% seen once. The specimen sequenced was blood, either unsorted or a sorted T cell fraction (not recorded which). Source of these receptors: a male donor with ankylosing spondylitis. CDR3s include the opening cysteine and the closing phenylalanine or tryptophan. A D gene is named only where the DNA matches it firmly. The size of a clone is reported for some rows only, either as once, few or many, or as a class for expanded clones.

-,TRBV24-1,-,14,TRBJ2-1,TGTGCCACCAGCAATACCCTCCCCGGGGTCCGGCAGTTCTTC,CATSNTLPGVRQFF
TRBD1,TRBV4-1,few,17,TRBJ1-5,TGCGCCAGCAGCCAAGGACAGGGGGAGGTTGGCAATCAGCCCCAGCATTTT,CASSQGQGEVGNQPQHF
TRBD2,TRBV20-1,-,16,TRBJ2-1,TGCAGCGGCCCGGGACTAGCGGGAGATTCCTACAATGAGCAGTTCTTC,CSGPGLAGDSYNEQFF
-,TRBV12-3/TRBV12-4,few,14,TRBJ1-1,TGTGCCAGCAGGAAATACTCACAGGGTTCCAGCGCTTTCTTT,CASRKYSQGSSAFF
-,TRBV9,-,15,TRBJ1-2,TGTGCCAGCAGCCTCTGGAAGGGGGGTAACTATGGCTACACCTTC,CASSLWKGGNYGYTF
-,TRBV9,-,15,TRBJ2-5,TGTGCCAGCAGCGTAGATGGGCGGGAACAAGAGACCCAGTACTTC,CASSVDGREQETQYF
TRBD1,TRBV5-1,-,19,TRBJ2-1,TGCGCCAGCAGCTTGGCATACAAAGGGACAGGCGCTACCTACAATGAGCAGTTCTTC,CASSLAYKGTGATYNEQFF
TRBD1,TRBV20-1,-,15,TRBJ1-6,TGCAGCGCTCCCCTCCGACAGGGACATAATTCACCCCTCCACTTT,CSAPLRQGHNSPLHF
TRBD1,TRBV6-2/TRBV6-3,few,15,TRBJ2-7,TGTGCCAGCAGTGACGGGACAGGCAGCTCCTACGAGCAGTACTTC,CASSDGTGSSYEQYF
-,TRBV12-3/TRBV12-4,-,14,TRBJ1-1,TGTGCCAGCAGTTTAGCATGGCAGAACACTGAAGCTTTCTTT,CASSLAWQNTEAFF
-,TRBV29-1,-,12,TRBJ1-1,TGCAGCGTTTTACAATTTGACGCTGAAGCTTTCTTT,CSVLQFDAEAFF
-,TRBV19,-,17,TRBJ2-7,TGTGCCAGTAGTATAAAACCCCCGACGGGGAGCTCCTACGAGCAGTACTTC,CASSIKPPTGSSYEQYF
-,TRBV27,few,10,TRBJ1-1,TGTGCCAGCAGTTCCAACGAAGCTTTCTTT,CASSSNEAFF
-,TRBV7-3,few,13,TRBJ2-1,TGTGCCAGCAGCAACCGTACTAGGGCCGAGCAGTTCTTC,CASSNRTRAEQFF
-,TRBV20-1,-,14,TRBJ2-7,TGCAGTGCTAGAGATACGGGAACCTCCTACGAGCAGTACTTC,CSARDTGTSYEQYF
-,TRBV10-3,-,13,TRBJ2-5,TGTGCCATCAGTGAGTCCAGGGAAGAGACCCAGTACTTC,CAISESREETQYF
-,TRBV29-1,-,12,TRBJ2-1,TGCAGCGTCACGGACCTTGGGAATGAGCAGTTCTTC,CSVTDLGNEQFF
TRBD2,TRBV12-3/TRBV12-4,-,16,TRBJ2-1,TGTGCCAGCAGGCAGACTAGCGGGGCCTCCTACAATGAGCAGTTCTTC,CASRQTSGASYNEQFF
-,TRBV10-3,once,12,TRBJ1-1,TGTGCCATCGGGGGCCGGGGGACTGAAGCTTTCTTT,CAIGGRGTEAFF
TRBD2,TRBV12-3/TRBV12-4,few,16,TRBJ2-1,TGTGCCAGCAGTTCCGGGACTAGCGGGAGGGATCATGAGCAGTTCTTC,CASSSGTSGRDHEQFF
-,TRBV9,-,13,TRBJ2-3,TGTGCCAGCAGCGCTGACCACACAGATACGCAGTATTTT,CASSADHTDTQYF
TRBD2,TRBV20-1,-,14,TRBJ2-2,TGCAGTGTACCGGGACTAGCGGGTACCGGGGAGCTGTTTTTT,CSVPGLAGTGELFF
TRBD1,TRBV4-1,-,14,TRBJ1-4,TGCGCCAGCAGCCATCCTACAGGGGTGGAAAAACTGTTTTTT,CASSHPTGVEKLFF
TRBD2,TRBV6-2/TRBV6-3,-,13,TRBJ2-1,TGTGCCAGCAATCTAGCGGGACCCAATGAGCAGTCCTTC,CASNLAGPNEQSF
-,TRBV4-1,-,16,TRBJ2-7,TGCGCCAGCAGCCCTCCGAGAGGGCCGTTCTCCTACGAGCAGTACTTC,CASSPPRGPFSYEQYF
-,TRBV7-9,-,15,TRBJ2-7,TGTGCCAGCAGCTTAGCGGGGGTAATCGGCCACGAGCAGTACTTC,CASSLAGVIGHEQYF
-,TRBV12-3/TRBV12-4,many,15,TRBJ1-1,TGTGCCAGCAGTTTTTTACAGGGACGGAACACTGAAGCTTTCTTT,CASSFLQGRNTEAFF
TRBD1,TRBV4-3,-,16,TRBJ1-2,TGCGCCAGCAGCCAAGTCTCGGGACAGTTATTCTATGGCTACACCTTC,CASSQVSGQLFYGYTF
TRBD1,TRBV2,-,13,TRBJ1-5,TGTGCCAGCAGCGGGACAGCGAGGCAGCCCCAGCATTTT,CASSGTARQPQHF
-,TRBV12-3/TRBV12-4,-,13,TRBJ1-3,TGTGCCAGCAGCCCCCGTGCTGGAAACACCATATATTTT,CASSPRAGNTIYF
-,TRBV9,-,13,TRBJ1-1,TGTGCCAGCAGCGTCGACCAATACGCTGAAGCTTTCTTT,CASSVDQYAEAFF
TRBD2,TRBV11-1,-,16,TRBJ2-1,TGTGCCAGCAGCTCGTTAGCGGGAGAGAGGGGTGATGAGCAGTTCTTC,CASSSLAGERGDEQFF
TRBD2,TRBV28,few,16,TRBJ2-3,TGTGCCAGCAGTTTAAGTAGCGGGGGGGTATCAGATACGCAGTATTTT,CASSLSSGGVSDTQYF
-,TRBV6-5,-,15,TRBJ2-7,TGTGCCAGCAGTTACTCAGGTGGGGGGCCCTACGAGCAGTACTTC,CASSYSGGGPYEQYF
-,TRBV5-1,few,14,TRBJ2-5,TGCGCCAGCAGCTTGAGTCAGGGGAGAGAGACCCAGTACTTC,CASSLSQGRETQYF
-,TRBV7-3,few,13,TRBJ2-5,TGTGCCAGCAGCTTAGATTCTACGGAGACCCAGTACTTC,CASSLDSTETQYF
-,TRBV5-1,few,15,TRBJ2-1,TGCGCCAGCAGCGGGGGCGGGAATGCCTTTAATGAGCAGTTCTTC,CASSGGGNAFNEQFF
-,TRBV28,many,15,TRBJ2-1,TGTGCCAGCAATTTAGGGGGGCAGAAGAACAATGAGCAGTTCTTC,CASNLGGQKNNEQFF
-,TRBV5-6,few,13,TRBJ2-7,TGTGCCAGCAGCCCCGTCGCCGTCTACGAGCAGTACTTC,CASSPVAVYEQYF
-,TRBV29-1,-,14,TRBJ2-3,TGCAGCCTGTTTGGGGCCGGCGGCACAGATACGCAGTATTTT,CSLFGAGGTDTQYF
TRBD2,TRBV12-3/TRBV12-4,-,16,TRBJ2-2,TGTGCCAGCAGGCCGCGGGTAGCGGGTAACACCGGGGAGCTGTTTTTT,CASRPRVAGNTGELFF
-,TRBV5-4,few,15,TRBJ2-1,TGTGCCAGCAGCATGGGGTGGGGGACCTACAATGAGCAGTTCTTC,CASSMGWGTYNEQFF
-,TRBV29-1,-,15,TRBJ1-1,TGCAGCGTTCAATGGGGGCCCGTAATGAACACTGAAGCTTTCTTT,CSVQWGPVMNTEAFF
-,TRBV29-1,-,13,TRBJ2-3,TGCAGCGCGGGTCAGGGATTTTCAGATACGCAGTATTTT,CSAGQGFSDTQYF
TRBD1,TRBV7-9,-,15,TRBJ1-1,TGTGCCAGCAGCTTATGGACAGGTTCCAACACTGAAGCTTTCTTT,CASSLWTGSNTEAFF
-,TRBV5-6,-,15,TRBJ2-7,TGTGCCAGCAGCTTGGTGGTAGGGGCGGACTACGAGCAGTACTTC,CASSLVVGADYEQYF
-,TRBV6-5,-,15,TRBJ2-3,TGTGCCAGCAGTTACTCCCGGGCCCACGGAGATACGCAGTATTTT,CASSYSRAHGDTQYF
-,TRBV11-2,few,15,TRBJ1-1,TGTGCCAGCAGCTTAGTTCCAGGGAATACGGCTGAAGCTTTCTTT,CASSLVPGNTAEAFF
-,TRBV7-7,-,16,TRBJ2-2,TGTGCCAGCAGCTCCGGGCCCTCCAATAGGCCCGGGGAGCTGTTTTTT,CASSSGPSNRPGELFF
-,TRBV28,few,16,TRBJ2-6,TGTGCCAGCAGTTTACAGGCCCCGGGGGGGGCCAACGTCCTGACTTTC,CASSLQAPGGANVLTF
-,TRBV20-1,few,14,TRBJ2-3,TGCAGTGCTAGAGATCGGAAGGGTTGGGATACGCAGTATTTT,CSARDRKGWDTQYF
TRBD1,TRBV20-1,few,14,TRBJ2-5,TGCAGTGCTAGAGGTGGGACAGACCAAGAGACCCAGTACTTC,CSARGGTDQETQYF
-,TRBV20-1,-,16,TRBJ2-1,TGCAGTGCTAGAATGTTCGGCAGGAGCTCCTACAATGAGCAGTTCTTC,CSARMFGRSSYNEQFF
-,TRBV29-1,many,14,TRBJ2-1,TGCAGCGTTGAAAGGTGGAGTGGCAACAATGAGCAGTTCTTC,CSVERWSGNNEQFF
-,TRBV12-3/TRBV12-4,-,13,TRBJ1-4,TGTGCCAGCAGTTTCGGACAGATTGAAAAACTGTTTTTT,CASSFGQIEKLFF
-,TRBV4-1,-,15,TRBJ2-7,TGCGCCAGCAGCCAGTCGACAATAACTACCTACGAGCAGTACTTC,CASSQSTITTYEQYF
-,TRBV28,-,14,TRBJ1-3,TGTGCCACCCTTGGCTGGGGCGAAGGAAACACCATATATTTT,CATLGWGEGNTIYF